These 25 T cell receptor beta chains were sequenced from one sample in a study of T cells in Graves' hyperthyroidism and ophthalmopathy. Amplified TCR beta CDR3 regions came from RNA transcripts. The study used the HTBI primer set for a first-round RT-PCR of the TCR CDR3. TCRdb re-called the multiplex PCR reads with MiXCR, one entry per CDR3 protein. Altogether fewer than 800,000 distinct CDR3 sequences are present, 16% being singletons, with the ten largest covering 8.4%. Sequenced: blood. The receptors were sampled from a man between 18 and 35 years old with Graves' hyperthyroidism.

The table lists this clonotype with a few counts. The genes are TRBV25-1 and TRBJ2-7, with TRBD2 matching over 7 bases. CDR1 and CDR2 (germline): MGHDK, SYGVNS. V trimming: 6 bases; J trimming: 7 bases; junction bases outside the gene matches: 9. The CDR3 totals 13 residues. The chain's CDR3 is CASSPPPGREQYF. The DNA of the CDR3 is TGTGCCAGCAGCCCCCCCCCCGGGAGGGAGCAGTACTTC.

CDR3 nucleotide sequence: TGTGCCAGTAGCCGACAGATTAGCAATCAGCCCCAGCATTTT. Translated: CASSRQISNQPQHF. The chain recombines TRBV19 with TRBJ1-5; a possible D gene is TRBD1 (5 bases). The CDR3 is made up of 14 amino acids. Germline lookup yields CDR1 LNHDA and CDR2 SQIVND (reference sequence). V was cut by 6 bases and J by 0 bases, with 9 bases left in between.

V gene TRBV5-4 combines with J gene TRBJ1-1; D unresolved. Germline assignment: CDR1 SGHNT and CDR2 YYREEE (reference sequence). The CDR3 is 12 residues long. Trimming left V 5 bases short and J 10 bases short, with 15 bases between. CDR3 loop: CASSLIPLGAFF. The DNA for the CDR3 is TGTGCCAGCAGTTTGATTCCCTTGGGAGCTTTCTTT. Full variable domain (outside the CDR3, taken from reference TRBV5-4 and TRBJ1-1): ETGVTQSPTHLIKTRGQQVTLRCSSQSGHNTVSWYQQALGQGPQFIFQYYREEENGRGNFPPRFSGLQFPNYSSELNVNALELDDSALYLCASSLIPLGAFFGQGTRLTVV.

V gene TRBV7-9 combines with J gene TRBJ2-1, with D possibly matching TRBD2 (6 bases). The CDR3 runs to 15 residues. With 1 base removed from V and 11 bases from J, the gap between germline ends came to 18 bases. Germline V gene lookup returns CDR1 SEHNR and CDR2 FQNEAQ (reference sequence). CDR3 residues: CASSLESSVFGKQFF. CDR3 bases: TGTGCCAGCAGCTTAGAGTCTAGCGTTTTTGGCAAGCAGTTCTTC.

This clonotype turned up a few times. The V gene is TRBV5-8, the J gene TRBJ2-1, with 7 bases identical to TRBD1. This CDR3 has 15 amino acids. Trimming removed 4 bases from V and 0 bases from J; junction bases left unmatched: 4. Germline lookup yields CDR1 SGHTS and CDR2 YDEGEE. The DNA for the CDR3 is TGTGCCAGCAGCCATGGGACAGCCTCCTACAATGAGCAGTTCTTC. Encoded protein: CASSHGTASYNEQFF.

This clonotype showed up many times. J is TRBJ2-5 and V is TRBV30, with D possibly TRBD2 on 6 matching bases. Trimming took 4 bases from V and 5 from J, leaving 14 bases between them. The V gene's germline CDR1 is GTSNPN and CDR2 SVGIG (reference sequence). The CDR3 sequence is 13 residues long. The CDR3 region is CAWNGGYSETQYF. DNA of the CDR3: TGTGCCTGGAATGGAGGGTACTCGGAGACCCAGTACTTC.

This clonotype was seen more than once but under ten times. This rearrangement joins TRBV6-1 to TRBJ1-2; maybe TRBD1 (6 bases). Germline CDR1 MNHNS, CDR2 SASEGT. The CDR3 length is 13 residues. The ends were cut back, 6 bases at V and 8 bases at J, with 16 bases in the middle. The CDR3 nucleotides read TGTGCCAGCAGCCTTCCGGGGGGGCGAGGCTACACCTTC. Protein sequence: CASSLPGGRGYTF.

This clonotype was counted between two and nine times. The genes are TRBV28 and TRBJ2-1; no firm D call. The CDR3 covers 16 residues. V was clipped by 8 bases and J by 0 bases, with 17 bases between them. Looked up from germline, CDR1 is MDHEN and CDR2 is SYDVKM. Here the CDR3 reads CASSSAEIYSYNEQFF. CDR3 in DNA: TGTGCCAGCTCATCGGCGGAAATATACTCCTACAATGAGCAGTTCTTC.

The chain has TRBV6-1 and TRBJ2-6; D is possibly TRBD1 or TRBD2 (7 bases each). The CDR3 has 17 amino acids. V was clipped by 5 bases and J by 0 bases, with 14 bases between them. Germline-derived CDR1 and CDR2 are MNHNS and SASEGT. The DNA of the CDR3 is TGTGCCAGCAGTCCCGACAGGGAGGGCTCTGGGGCCAACGTCCTGACTTTC. Its protein product is CASSPDREGSGANVLTF.

This clonotype was detected ten times or more. The chain links TRBV12-3 or TRBV12-4 to TRBJ2-5; TRBD2 matches at 8 bases. The CDR3 sequence is 15 residues long. J was trimmed by 4 bases and V by 5 bases; bases with no gene match: 9. The CDR3 nucleotides are TGTGCCAGCAGTACGACCCATCTAGCGGGAGAGACCCAGTACTTC. This encodes CASSTTHLAGETQYF.

The V and J genes are TRBV19 and TRBJ1-5; D is unresolved. Germline V gene sequence: CDR1 LNHDA, CDR2 SQIVND (reference sequence). The CDR3 covers 14 residues. Trimming pared 0 bases from V and 5 bases from J, leaving 8 bases between. The CDR3 nucleotides are TGTGCCAGTAGTATAGATCGGTATCATCAGCCCCAGCATTTT. Translation: CASSIDRYHQPQHF.

V and J are TRBV11-1 and TRBJ2-1, with D possibly matching TRBD2 (6 bases). The germline CDR1 and CDR2 sequences are SGHAT and FQDESV (reference sequence). This CDR3 is built from 17 residues. Trimming shortened V by 0 bases and J by 5 bases, and 17 bases separated the two germline ends. The CDR3 nucleotides read TGTGCCAGCAGCTTAGCGGTGAGCTCCGGACTAAACAATGAGCAGTTCTTC. It yields the protein CASSLAVSSGLNNEQFF. The full variable domain, completed using reference TRBV11-1 and TRBJ2-1, is EAEVAQSPRYKITEKSQAVAFWCDPISGHATLYWYRQILGQGPELLVQFQDESVVDDSQLPKDRFSAERLKGVDSTLKIQPAELGDSAMYLCASSLAVSSGLNNEQFFGPGTRLTVL.

This clonotype was detected a few times. The chain combines TRBV9 with TRBJ2-1, with TRBD1 as a possible D gene (6 bases). Germline V gives CDR1 SGDLS, CDR2 YYNGEE. Trimming stripped 3 bases from V and 5 bases from J, with 9 bases between. The CDR3 loop spans 13 amino acids. CDR3 sequence: CASSGTAHNEQFF. The CDR3, as DNA: TGTGCCAGCAGCGGGACAGCTCACAATGAGCAGTTCTTC.

This clonotype came up many times. The V and J genes are TRBV11-2 and TRBJ2-1, with a possible D match to TRBD1 (6 bases). V gave up 3 bases and J gave up 7 bases, with 16 bases separating them. The CDR3 loop spans 15 amino acids. Germline assignment: CDR1 SGHAT and CDR2 FQNNGV. The CDR3 DNA sequence: TGTGCCAGCAGCTTTCGGACAGATACAATAAATGAGCAGTTCTTC. This gives the protein CASSFRTDTINEQFF.

Many counts were recorded for this clonotype. J is TRBJ2-5 and V is TRBV28; TRBD1 matches 11 bases. The germline CDR1 and CDR2 sequences are MDHEN and SYDVKM. Losses at the gene ends were 3 bases for V and 4 bases for J; bases not matched to a gene: 4. The CDR3 sequence is 15 residues long. CDR3 amino acids: CASSFLGQGAETQYF. CDR3 DNA: TGTGCCAGCAGTTTTTTAGGACAGGGGGCAGAGACCCAGTACTTC.

This clonotype was seen many times. J is TRBJ1-1 and V is TRBV24-1, with TRBD1 matching over 8 bases. Trimming removed 4 bases from V and 1 base from J; junction bases left unmatched: 7. The CDR3 runs 16 residues. CDR1 and CDR2 from the germline V gene are KGHDR and SFDVKD. CDR3 nucleotide sequence: TGTGCCACCAGTGACATGCGGGACAGGCAGAACACTGAAGCTTTCTTT. It yields the protein CATSDMRDRQNTEAFF.

The table lists this clonotype with many counts. The rearrangement joins TRBV20-1 to TRBJ1-1; D remains ambiguous. V was trimmed by 0 bases and J by 0 bases, leaving 8 bases between them. The germline V gene encodes CDR1 DFQATT and CDR2 SNEGSKA (reference sequence). CDR3 length: 14 amino acids. In nucleotides, the CDR3 is TGCAGTGCTAGAGAATATGGGTTGAACACTGAAGCTTTCTTT. Its protein is CSAREYGLNTEAFF.

The chain recombines TRBV27 with TRBJ1-5; TRBD1 is a possible D gene (6 bases). CDR1 and CDR2 (germline): MNHEY, SMNVEV (reference sequence). The ends were cut back, 3 bases at V and 6 bases at J, with 12 bases in the middle. CDR3 length: 14 residues. The CDR3 loop reads CASSFKGDGQPQHF. The DNA for the CDR3 is TGTGCCAGCAGTTTTAAGGGGGATGGTCAGCCCCAGCATTTT.

This clonotype was seen more than once but under ten times. The chain recombines TRBV7-8 with TRBJ1-3; perhaps TRBD1 as D (5 bases). Germline V CDR1 and CDR2: SGHVS, FQNEAQ. The V end was cut by 8 bases, the J end by 4 bases, with 9 bases between. The CDR3 runs 12 residues. The CDR3 is CASGGDGNTIYF. CDR3 DNA: TGTGCCAGCGGGGGGGACGGAAACACCATATATTTT.

In its sample, this clonotype was seen a few times. The rearrangement joins TRBV10-1 to TRBJ2-7; D is perhaps TRBD2 (5 bases). This CDR3 region has 17 residues. Germline loops: CDR1 WNHNN, CDR2 SYGVQD (reference sequence). The V end was cut by 0 bases, the J end by 7 bases, with 22 bases between. As DNA, the CDR3 is TGCGCCAGCAGTGAGTCGGCGGGTACCCCGCGGTTGTGGGAGCAGTACTTC. It is translated as CASSESAGTPRLWEQYF.

Concerning this clonotype: A much larger clonotype is one base distant, so this may be a read error. The CDR3 end shows no conserved phenylalanine or tryptophan, and so a read error is likely. The rearrangement links TRBV6-1 to TRBJ2-1; 8 bases are a match to TRBD2. This CDR3 has 17 amino acids. V lost 5 bases to trimming and J lost 0 bases; unmatched junction nucleotides: 9. Germline V gene data show CDR1 as MNHNS and CDR2 as SASEGT. CDR3 in amino acids: CASSSGGLRGSYNEQFS. CDR3 nucleotide sequence: TGTGCCAGCAGTAGCGGGGGTCTAAGGGGCTCCTACAATGAGCAGTTCTCC.

The chain is built from TRBV4-1 and TRBJ2-7, with D uncertain. Trimming cost V 3 bases and J 6 bases, with 15 bases left between them. In germline, CDR1 is MGHRA, CDR2 YSYEKL. The length of the CDR3 is 14 residues. CDR3 DNA sequence: TGCGCCAGCAGCCAGGCGGAAGGGTGGGGCGAGCAGTACTTC. It is translated as CASSQAEGWGEQYF.

This clonotype was counted ten times or more. The chain links TRBV5-1 to TRBJ2-7; TRBD1 might be the D (5 bases). Looked up from germline, CDR1 is SGHRS and CDR2 is YFSETQ. V was clipped by 0 bases and J by 3 bases, with 16 bases between them. The CDR3 sequence is 16 residues long. For the CDR3, the DNA is TGCGCCAGCAGCTTGGGGGGCTTCCAGGGAATCTACGAGCAGTACTTC. Translated: CASSLGGFQGIYEQYF.

This sequence joins TRBV7-6 and TRBJ1-6, with D unresolved. From germline, CDR1 is SGHVS and CDR2 FNYEAQ. V was trimmed by 0 bases and J by 10 bases, leaving 13 bases between them. CDR3 size: 15 residues. DNA for the CDR3: TGTGCCAGCAGCTTAGCTGGGAGCGGAGGATCACCCCTCCACTTT. Translation: CASSLAGSGGSPLHF.

The rearrangement joins TRBV6-2 or TRBV6-3 to TRBJ2-7, with D hard to call. The germline V gene has CDR1 MNHEY and CDR2 SVGEGT. The CDR3 extends over 15 amino acids. The V end lost 6 bases, the J end lost 5 bases, and 20 bases lay between the germline ends. The CDR3, as DNA: TGTGCCAGCAGCCCCACCGGTGCCCTCAAAAACGAGCAGTACTTC. It is translated as CASSPTGALKNEQYF.